The text below deals with one TCR beta chain. Its specificity is not known. Some clones are missing from TCRdb's copy, which holds only in-frame ones; the method was immunoSEQ multiplex PCR. The sample gives approximately 50,000 clones, approximately 93% of which show up once; roughly 18% is in the top ten. CDR3 length: 18 residues. V lost 0 bases to trimming and J lost 2 bases; unmatched junction nucleotides: 10. Germline V gene data show CDR1 as LGHNA and CDR2 as YNFKEQ. These data are taken from a study of OX40 agonist ivuxolimab in advanced cancers. Study-wide results and caveats: The work left the antigen specificity of expanded peripheral T cells undetermined.

This TCR was sampled from an adult with an advanced solid tumor such as melanoma, head and neck, liver or kidney cancer. The chain uses TRBV4-2 and TRBJ2-7; the match to TRBD2 covers 10 bases. The sequencing used CD4+ or CD8+ T cells sorted from blood, collected in a trial of the OX40 agonist ivuxolimab. The CDR3 DNA follows: TGTGCCAGCAGCCAAGATCCCAGTGGACTAGCGGAAACCTACGAGCAGTACTTC. This encodes CASSQDPSGLAETYEQYF.